This TCR beta chain derives from a study of blood T cell repertoires in COVID-19. Background on the study: The study drew acute and convalescent COVID-19 samples from the United States, Italy and Spain. T cells, B-cell-depleted T cells, or PBMCs supplied cDNA or gDNA.

This clone was recorded only once. Trimming took off 3 bases at V and 2 bases at J, with 11 bases between the two ends. Germline V lookup: CDR1 LGHDT, CDR2 YNNKEL (reference sequence). The CDR3 sequence is 14 residues long. This table comes from immunoSEQ multiplex PCR, and its TCRdb copy is limited to in-frame clones, with some not included. The sample lists tens of thousands of clones; 90% were seen once. The gene calls are TRBV3-1 (or the pseudogene TRBV3-2) and TRBJ2-7, with D maybe TRBD1 (5 bases). Sequencing used peripheral blood. This clonotype was sampled from a woman aged 80 or over with acute or convalescent COVID-19. CDR3 sequence (DNA): TGTGCCAGCAGCCAGCCTGGACAAACCTACGAGCAGTACTTC. Amino acid sequence: CASSQPGQTYEQYF.